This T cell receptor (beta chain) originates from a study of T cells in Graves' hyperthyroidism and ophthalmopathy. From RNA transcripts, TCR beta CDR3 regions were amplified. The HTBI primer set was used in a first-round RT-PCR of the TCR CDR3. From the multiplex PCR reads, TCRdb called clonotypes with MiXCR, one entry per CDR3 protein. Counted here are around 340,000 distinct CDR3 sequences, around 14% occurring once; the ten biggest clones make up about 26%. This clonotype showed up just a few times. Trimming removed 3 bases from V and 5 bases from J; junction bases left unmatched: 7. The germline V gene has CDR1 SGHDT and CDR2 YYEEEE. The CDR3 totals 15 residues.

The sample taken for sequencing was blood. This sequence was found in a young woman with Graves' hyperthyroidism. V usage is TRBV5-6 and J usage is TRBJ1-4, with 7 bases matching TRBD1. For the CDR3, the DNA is TGTGCCAGCAGCTCAACAGGGGCTCCGAATGAAAAACTGTTTTTT. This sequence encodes CASSSTGAPNEKLFF.